The present entry profiles one T cell receptor (beta chain) with its context. Its specificity is unknown. No conserved phenylalanine or tryptophan ends this CDR3, so it is likely a read error. The germline gives CDR1 SGHAT, CDR2 FQNNGV. The CDR3 runs 17 residues. V was cut by 1 base and J by 6 bases, with 22 bases left in between. The source of the blood RNA was unsorted whole blood, and germline DNA was extracted as well. This record comes from a study of tumor-infiltrating lymphocytes in primary liver carcinoma. Study details: Lesions, classed as T1-T3 N0M0, spanned roughly 4.2 to 10 cm across.

Study results and limitations: Tumor samples exhibited a significantly greater top-250-clone fraction than blood samples (p = 0.039). The bulk unsorted samples meant that CD4+ and CD8+ repertoires went uncompared. Lower overlap was observed for tumor-adjacent and tumor-blood pairs relative to tumor region pairs.

TCR beta cDNA was reverse-transcribed from around 0.55 ug of total RNA. The reaction used a constant-region primer and ProtoScript II reverse transcriptase. A slightly modified ARM-PCR protocol with three nested multiplex PCR rounds produced these TCR beta libraries. The two initial PCR rounds, approximately 10 cycles each, used TRBV1-TRBV30 forward and C-beta reverse primers. TCRdb called the multiplex PCR reads again in MiXCR, with one record for every CDR3 protein. The sample lists approximately 330,000 distinct CDR3 sequences; 65% were seen once. The specimen sequenced was peripheral blood. The sequence came from a man between 40 and 49 years old with primary liver carcinoma and hepatitis B virus infection. The chain couples TRBV11-2 to TRBJ2-7; D not resolved. The CDR3 is CASSLATTRRGFREQYS. The DNA of the CDR3 is TGTGCCAGCAGCTTAGCGACGACCAGACGAGGATTTCGCGAGCAGTACTCC.